This T cell receptor beta chain was recorded in a study of Graves' ophthalmopathy and Graves' hyperthyroidism. Transcripts of RNA were the source for amplifying TCR beta CDR3 regions. A first-round RT-PCR used HTBI primers, followed by a second-round multiplex PCR. MiXCR was run by TCRdb on the multiplex PCR reads, yielding one entry per CDR3 protein. The top ten clones hold around 9.3% of a sample with 170,000 or so distinct CDR3 sequences, roughly 36% of them seen once. The CDR3 has 14 amino acids, counting both end residues. Germline CDR1 is MDHEN and CDR2 is SYDVKM. A few counts support this clonotype. Because the CDR3's place on the DNA is in doubt, the DNA is left out and the CDR3 is given as listed by TCRdb.

The specimen sequenced was peripheral blood. The receptor was isolated from a man aged 25-40 years with Graves' ophthalmopathy. The V and J genes are TRBV28 and TRBJ1-2; the table's D call, TRBD1, has no DNA check behind it. CDR3 amino acids: CASSSSGDNYGYTF.